This is a list of T cell receptor beta chains from one sample in a study of patients and donors after allogeneic stem cell transplantation. TCRdb itself ran the RT-PCR reads through MiXCR, one entry per CDR3 protein. The sample consists of roughly 880,000 distinct CDR3 sequences, 15% to 20% of them appearing once. The sequenced sample was blood, either unsorted or a sorted T cell fraction (not recorded which). The receptors here all came from a human donor who was either an allogeneic HSCT recipient or a stem cell or donor lymphocyte infusion donor (not recorded which). It is not recorded whose cells these are; they may come from a transplant donor. Both conserved end residues are part of each CDR3. Each record gives: D gene, J gene, clone size, V gene, CDR3 DNA, CDR3 protein. D genes are given only for firm matches. For some rows the clone size is stated as once, few or many, or as a class when expanded; others skip it.

>NA|TRBJ1-2|few|TRBV6-1
TGTGCCAGCAGCTGGTCCCGGGATTACTCAGCTAACTATGGCTACACCTTC
CASSWSRDYSANYGYTF
>TRBD1|TRBJ2-2|many|TRBV5-1
TGCGCCAGCAGCTGGGGGACAGGGCGCACCGGGGAGCTGTTTTTT
CASSWGTGRTGELFF
>NA|TRBJ2-7|NA|TRBV7-2
TGTGCCAGCAGCATGGACTACCTCTACGAGCAGTACTTC
CASSMDYLYEQYF
>TRBD2|TRBJ2-7|few|TRBV29-1
TGCAGCGTTGAAGGTCTAGCGGGAGAAGGAGAGCAGTACTTC
CSVEGLAGEGEQYF
>NA|TRBJ1-3|few|TRBV5-1
TGCGCCAGCAGCTCATATCAGGGTACTCCGGGAAACACCATATATTTT
CASSSYQGTPGNTIYF
>TRBD1|TRBJ2-7|few|TRBV7-9
TGTGCCAGCATCGAGACAGGGGCGCCTCGGAACGAGCAGTACTTC
CASIETGAPRNEQYF
>NA|TRBJ1-1|NA|TRBV20-1
TGCAGTGCTTATTACAGGGCCAAGAACACTGAAGCTTTCTTT
CSAYYRAKNTEAFF
>NA|TRBJ1-1|many|TRBV12-3/TRBV12-4
TGTGCCAGCAGTTCCCTACATCACGACAGAGCTTATGAAGCTTTCTTT
CASSSLHHDRAYEAFF
>TRBD1|TRBJ1-6|few|TRBV12-3/TRBV12-4
TGTGCCAGCAGTTTAGTCGGCAGGGGGGATTCACCCCTCCACTTT
CASSLVGRGDSPLHF
>NA|TRBJ2-2|NA|TRBV7-9
TGTGCCGGAATGGCCGGGGGGAACACCGGGGAGCTGTTTTTT
CAGMAGGNTGELFF
>TRBD1|TRBJ1-2|NA|TRBV12-3/TRBV12-4
TGTGCCAGCAGCCTTATTTCCGGGACAGGGAAAGCTAACTATGGCTACACCTTC
CASSLISGTGKANYGYTF
>NA|TRBJ2-1|NA|TRBV5-1
TGCGCCAGCAGCTTGGCCGGGCGGGGGACACGGAATGAGCAGTTCTTC
CASSLAGRGTRNEQFF
>NA|TRBJ1-1|few|TRBV6-1
TGTGCCAGTAAGGCCACCACTGAAGCTTTCTTT
CASKATTEAFF
>TRBD2|TRBJ2-7|few|TRBV24-1
TGTGCCACCAGTGATCCCGGGACTAGCGGGAGCTCCTACGAGCAGTACTTC
CATSDPGTSGSSYEQYF
>TRBD1|TRBJ1-1|NA|TRBV12-3/TRBV12-4
TGTGCCAGCAGGCCTACAGGGGGTTTTACTGAAGCTTTCTTT
CASRPTGGFTEAFF
>NA|TRBJ2-5|few|TRBV20-1
TGCAGTTCAAGGGGCCATAGACAACAAGAGACCCAGTACTTC
CSSRGHRQQETQYF
>NA|TRBJ1-5|few|TRBV20-1
TGCAGTGCTAGTTCCGGGTCTCAGAGACAGCCCCAGCATTTT
CSASSGSQRQPQHF